The 9 T cell receptor beta chains below come from one sample, sequenced in a study of human T cells and chemical hapten exposure (dated by TCRdb to the early 2020s). Libraries came from RACE. Sequencing took place on a NextSeq 500. The public reads were reanalyzed by TCRdb: fastp trimming at Q25, MiXCR alignment, in-frame beta chains only. Each entry merges the rows of one CDR3 protein and shows their most common DNA and genes. A total of under 40,000 distinct CDR3 sequences appear in this sample, around 6.8% of them only once. Of the sample, 8% to 9.5% is held by the ten largest clones. The sample's time point, from its label and the paper: patch test 1, 2 weeks after DPC sensitization. What this sample's treatment or condition label stands for: therapeutic diphenylcyclopropenone sensitization with weekly scalp DPC. Total RNA was extracted from unfractionated whole blood that had been collected in Tempus Blood RNA tubes.

The sequencing used whole blood, collected in connection with sensitization to the hapten diphenylcyclopropenone (DPC). The receptors were gathered from a woman younger than 45 with alopecia areata. Some clones in this sample may be carry-over from other donors' samples.

This sequence joins TRBV7-2 and TRBJ1-5; D possibly corresponds to TRBD1 (5 bases). The CDR3 runs 16 residues. The germline gives CDR1 SGHTA, CDR2 FQGNSA. V was trimmed by 1 base and J by 8 bases, leaving 18 bases between them. The CDR3 bases are TGTGCCAGCAGCTTAGAGGGACGTATGTTAGTGGAGCCCCAGCATTTT. Its translation: CASSLEGRMLVEPQHF.

The chain combines TRBV5-4 with TRBJ2-3, with D possibly matching TRBD2 (5 bases). The CDR3 runs 14 residues. Germline CDR1 reads SGHNT; CDR2 reads YYREEE (reference sequence). Trimming pared 4 bases from V and 2 bases from J, leaving 11 bases between. The CDR3 loop reads CASSIKGATDTQYF. In DNA, the CDR3 is TGTGCCAGCAGCATAAAGGGAGCCACAGATACGCAGTATTTT.

On this clonotype: A much bigger clone sits one base away, suggesting this may be a read error. The chain has TRBV30 and TRBJ1-3; D might be TRBD1 (6 bases). The CDR3 sequence is 15 residues long. CDR1 is GTSNPN, CDR2 SVGIG, per germline (reference sequence). The DNA of the CDR3 is TGTGTCTGGGGGCGGCAGGGTGGGTCTGGAAACACCATATATTTT. Its protein product is CVWGRQGGSGNTIYF.

The sample holds one count of this clonotype. The rearrangement links TRBV10-3 to TRBJ1-2; TRBD1 is a possible D gene (6 bases). Germline V gene sequence: CDR1 ENHRY, CDR2 SYGVKD. The CDR3 spans 15 residues. Trimming pared 3 bases from V and 8 bases from J, leaving 19 bases between. CDR3 sequence (DNA): TGTGCCATCAGTGACGAAAAACGGCAGGGGAACGGCTACACCTTC. This encodes CAISDEKRQGNGYTF.

The table lists this clonotype with many counts. The chain recombines TRBV7-2 with TRBJ2-3; the D gene could be TRBD1 or TRBD2 (6 bases each). Germline V gene lookup returns CDR1 SGHTA and CDR2 FQGNSA. The CDR3 has 15 residues. The V and J ends lost 1 base and 5 bases respectively, with 13 bases between them. CDR3 amino acids: CASSLGVGGLDTQYF. In DNA form, the CDR3 reads TGTGCCAGCAGCTTAGGTGTGGGGGGCCTAGATACGCAGTATTTT.

This clonotype was seen many times. The chain employs TRBV27 and TRBJ2-3; 8 bases are a match to TRBD1. CDR1 MNHEY and CDR2 SMNVEV come from the germline V gene (reference sequence). This CDR3 contains 16 residues. Losses at the gene ends were 4 bases for V and 0 bases for J; bases not matched to a gene: 6. CDR3 loop: CASSSGQGPSTDTQYF. The CDR3 nucleotides read TGTGCCAGCAGTTCAGGACAGGGCCCTAGCACAGATACGCAGTATTTT.

The chain links TRBV25-1 to TRBJ2-3; 7 nucleotides match TRBD2. CDR3 length: 15 residues. The V gene's germline CDR1 is MGHDK and CDR2 SYGVNS. J gave up 3 bases and V 2 bases, and 5 bases lay outside the gene matches. CDR3 protein: CASSELARETDTQYF. In DNA, the CDR3 is TGTGCCAGCAGTGAACTAGCGCGGGAGACAGATACGCAGTATTTT.

This chain uses TRBV3-1 with TRBJ1-1; 7 bases map to TRBD1. The V gene end was trimmed by 4 bases and the J gene end by 3 bases; junction bases not matched to a gene: 5. This CDR3 has 14 residues. Germline V gene lookup returns CDR1 LGHDT and CDR2 YNNKEL (reference sequence). Here the CDR3 reads CASSPGGMYTEAFF. CDR3 in DNA: TGTGCCAGCAGCCCAGGGGGGATGTACACTGAAGCTTTCTTT.

This chain uses TRBV7-3 with TRBJ2-6, with D perhaps matching TRBD1 (6 bases). V was pared by 5 bases and J by 0 bases, with 14 bases between. CDR1 and CDR2 (germline): SGHTA, FQGTGA. The CDR3 covers 17 residues. For the CDR3, the DNA is TGTGCCAGCAGCATAGACAGGAGTAGCTCTGGGGCCAACGTCCTGACTTTC. Translating it yields CASSIDRSSSGANVLTF.